This T cell receptor beta chain came from a study of T cell responses to AZD1222 COVID-19 vaccine listed by TCRdb under 2021. In terms of the full investigation: Because spike-specific TCR depth and breadth did not differ between the two schedules, AZD1222 recipients who got a second dose at roughly 4 weeks were pooled with those who got a second dose at roughly 12 weeks. A total of 230 to 250 trial participants underwent TCR sequencing, of whom 207 received two doses of AZD1222 and some 25 received two doses of the MenACWY control vaccine. Enrollment into the trials was organized by age into subgroups of 18-55, 56-69 and 70-plus years, and those subgroups contained approximately 160, 26 and 62 TCR-sequenced participants, respectively.

Trimming leaves V shorter by 6 bases and J shorter by 1 base, with the junction holding 9 bases beyond the gene matches. Sequences MNHEY (CDR1) and SVGAGI (CDR2) are obtained from the germline V gene. The CDR3 measures 15 amino acids from cysteine to phenylalanine. This entry keeps only the CDR3 DNA: 45 bases, framed from base 1. The CDR3 regions of human TCRbeta chains were subjected to immunosequencing. The original methods were these. TCRs in the repertoires were compared against a reference library of SARS-CoV-2-specific TCRs that had been generated with the MIRA antigen-specificity platform. Breadth was defined as the fraction of unique TCRs that were SARS-CoV-2-associated. Depth was defined as the fraction of total T cells that were SARS-CoV-2-associated. Using the MIRA data, every spike-specific TCR was mapped to the spike region that the TCR reacted to and assigned to either a CD4 or a CD8 class. Log10-transformed breadth and depth values were compared by one-way ANOVA with Sidak's multiple comparisons tests. This is the immuneACCESS table as TCRdb keeps it, with only in-frame sequences that have V and J called. A part of the clones is gone; compared with another copy, unresolved V genes explain less than half, and the rest is unexplained. V and J calls and clone size are copied from that table; D and trimming were computed from the DNA. The sample records over 110,000 clones, about 93% of which are singletons. About 5% of the sample comes from the top ten.

Of note for this clone: Its recognized antigen is unknown. Base qualities were left out, and no much larger clone turns up one base away.

Reading the label with the study, this specimen's time point is: baseline before first vaccination. Vaccinee samples were obtained from the UK trials COV001 and COV002, which included a single-blind randomized controlled phase 2/3 trial of AZD1222 (ChAdOx1 nCoV-19) in healthy adults. Trial participant PBMC samples were collected at day 0 and day 28 after the second dose for TCRbeta chain sequencing. Broader findings and caveats from the paper: Spike-specific TCR breadth and depth rose significantly after two AZD1222 doses compared with day 0 and with MenACWY recipients. Only five to seven AZD1222 recipients were SARS-CoV-2 seropositive at baseline, limiting conclusions about previously exposed vaccinees. Because no samples from the day 14 peak response were available, repertoires could be characterized only after the peak T cell response. Nearly half of unique spike-specific TCRs reportedly recognized epitopes outside regions mutated in the B.1.351 and B.1.1.7 variants. In the small 56-69-year group, the increase in depth fell short of significance, most likely because of low power. Most participants were white British and females outnumbered males, and the authors suggested that clonal diversity may have been underestimated. Vaccine-associated CD4 TCRs spanned the whole spike protein, with dominant responses in regions 160-218 and 743-854.

The TCR sequence derives from an adult in good health. This specimen consisted of peripheral blood, obtained on day 0 of AZD1222 vaccination. The rearrangement combines TRBV6-5 with TRBJ2-7; 7 bases in the junction line up with TRBD2. In nucleotide form, the sequence is TGTGCCAGCAGCCCCGAGTGGGGAGGGTCCTACGAGCAGTACTTC. This gives the protein CASSPEWGGSYEQYF.